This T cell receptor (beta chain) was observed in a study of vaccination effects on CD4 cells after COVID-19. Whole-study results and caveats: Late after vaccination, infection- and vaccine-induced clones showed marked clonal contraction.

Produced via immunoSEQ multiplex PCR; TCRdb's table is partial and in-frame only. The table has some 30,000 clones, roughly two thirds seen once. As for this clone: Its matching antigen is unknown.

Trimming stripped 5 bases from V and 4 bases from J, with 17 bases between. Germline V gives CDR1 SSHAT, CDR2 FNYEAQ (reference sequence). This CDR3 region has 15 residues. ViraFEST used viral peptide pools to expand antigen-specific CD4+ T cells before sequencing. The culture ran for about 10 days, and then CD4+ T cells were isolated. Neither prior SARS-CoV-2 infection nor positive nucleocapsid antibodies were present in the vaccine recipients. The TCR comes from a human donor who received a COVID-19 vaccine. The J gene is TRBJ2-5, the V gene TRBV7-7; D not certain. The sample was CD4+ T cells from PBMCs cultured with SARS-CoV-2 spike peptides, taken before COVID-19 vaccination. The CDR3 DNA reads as TGTGCCAGCAGCCCGCGTCCGGACCCTAGAGAGACCCAGTACTTC. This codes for CASSPRPDPRETQYF. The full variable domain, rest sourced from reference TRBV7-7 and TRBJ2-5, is GAGVSQSPRYKVTKRGQDVTLRCDPISSHATLYWYQQALGQGPEFLTYFNYEAQPDKSGLPSDRFSAERPEGSISTLTIQRTEQRDSAMYRCASSPRPDPRETQYFGPGTRLLVL.